The 18 T cell receptor beta chains below come from one sample, sequenced in a study of cytotoxic CD8 clonotypes in ibrutinib-treated CLL. The data were produced by immunoSEQ multiplex PCR, yet TCRdb's version contains in-frame clones alone and is incomplete. Of around 300,000 clones listed, around four fifths are singletons. The material sequenced was PBMCs, taken before ibrutinib treatment. These receptors were collected from a human donor with chronic lymphocytic leukemia.

J is TRBJ2-1 and V is TRBV27, with 13 bases lining up with TRBD2. This CDR3 has 15 residues. Trimming at V came to 6 bases and at J to 7 bases, leaving 6 bases not matched to a gene. The germline V gene encodes CDR1 MNHEY and CDR2 SMNVEV (reference sequence). CDR3 DNA sequence: TGTGCCAGCAGCAAGACTAGCGGGAGGTGGAATGAGCAGTTCTTC. It is translated as CASSKTSGRWNEQFF.

The chain combines TRBV28 with TRBJ2-3; TRBD2 matches 9 bases. The trim removed 5 bases at V and 4 bases at J, leaving 1 base unmatched. CDR1 MDHEN and CDR2 SYDVKM come from the germline V gene. The CDR3 totals 13 residues. The CDR3 coding sequence is TGTGCCAGCAGTCTAGCGGGACCAGATACGCAGTATTTT. This encodes CASSLAGPDTQYF.

The chain recombines TRBV28 with TRBJ1-5; D is perhaps TRBD1 (6 bases). This CDR3 comprises 15 residues. From germline, CDR1 is MDHEN and CDR2 SYDVKM. Trimming cost V 3 bases and J 0 bases, with 9 bases left between them. The CDR3 loop is CASSFARGSNQPQHF. As DNA, the CDR3 is TGTGCCAGCAGTTTCGCCAGGGGTAGCAATCAGCCCCAGCATTTT.

The chain carries TRBV11-2 and TRBJ1-1; 8 nucleotides match TRBD1. The germline CDR1 and CDR2 sequences are SGHAT and FQNNGV. The CDR3 runs 16 residues. V was pared by 7 bases and J by 0 bases, with 10 bases of the junction left unmatched. The CDR3 loop reads CASTIRAGGMNTEAFF. CDR3 sequence (DNA): TGTGCCAGCACCATAAGGGCAGGGGGCATGAACACTGAAGCTTTCTTT.

This sequence joins TRBV5-1 and TRBJ2-7; unclear D gene. Germline assignment: CDR1 SGHRS and CDR2 YFSETQ. The V end lost 2 bases, the J end lost 2 bases, and 23 bases lay between the germline ends. The CDR3 consists of 18 residues. The CDR3 here is CASSFEPVSLSLAYEQYF. The CDR3 nucleotides are TGCGCCAGCAGCTTCGAACCTGTTTCTTTATCACTTGCCTACGAGCAGTACTTC.

In its sample, this clone was seen a few times. The V and J genes are TRBV2 and TRBJ2-7, with D uncertain. Germline V gene lookup returns CDR1 SNHLY and CDR2 FYNNEI. The CDR3 consists of 11 residues. The ends were cut back, 6 bases at V and 2 bases at J, with 5 bases in the middle. The CDR3 DNA reads as TGTGCCAGCAGAGCGACCTACGAGCAGTACTTC. Translation gives CASRATYEQYF.

The chain links TRBV5-1 to TRBJ1-1; TRBD1 matches at 7 bases. Germline V gene sequence: CDR1 SGHRS, CDR2 YFSETQ. This CDR3 comprises 15 residues. The V segment lost 2 bases and the J segment 1 base; nucleotides outside the gene matches: 5. In DNA, the CDR3 is TGCGCCAGCAGCTTCCGGCCAGGGGGGAACACTGAAGCTTTCTTT. It codes for CASSFRPGGNTEAFF.

The table lists this clone with a count of one. V gene TRBV7-6 combines with J gene TRBJ2-7; D is perhaps TRBD2 (6 bases). The CDR3 is 14 residues long. V was shortened by 4 bases and J by 5 bases, with 15 bases between the two germline ends. In germline, CDR1 is SGHVS, CDR2 FNYEAQ. The CDR3 region is CASSSGSGSHEQYF. CDR3 nucleotide sequence: TGTGCCAGCAGCTCAGGAAGCGGGTCCCACGAGCAGTACTTC.

The gene calls are TRBV25-1 and TRBJ2-3, with 8 bases that match TRBD2. Unmatched junction bases numbered 3, after V lost 4 bases and J lost 6 bases. The germline V gene encodes CDR1 MGHDK and CDR2 SYGVNS. CDR3 length: 13 amino acids. The chain's CDR3 is CASSVTSEDTQYF. CDR3 coding DNA: TGTGCCAGCAGTGTGACTAGCGAGGATACGCAGTATTTT.

J is TRBJ2-7 and V is TRBV30; tentative D call: TRBD2 (5 bases). V gave up 2 bases and J gave up 0 bases, with 14 bases separating them. Germline V CDR1 and CDR2: GTSNPN, SVGIG (reference sequence). The CDR3 covers 15 residues. This chain's CDR3 is CAWSPSTGSSYEQYF. The CDR3 nucleotides read TGTGCCTGGAGTCCGTCGACGGGGAGCTCCTACGAGCAGTACTTC. Based on the CDR3 plus reference TRBV30 and TRBJ2-7, the full variable domain is SQTIHQWPATLVQPVGSPLSLECTVEGTSNPNLYWYRQAAGRGLQLLFYSVGIGQISSEVPQNLSASRPQDRQFILSSKKLLLSDSGFYLCAWSPSTGSSYEQYFGPGTRLTVT.

This sequence joins TRBV5-1 and TRBJ2-7; 11 positions agree with TRBD2. There are 15 residues in the CDR3. Germline values: CDR1 SGHRS, CDR2 YFSETQ. The V segment lost 3 bases and the J segment 4 bases; nucleotides outside the gene matches: 6. The CDR3 loop is CASSSTSGNIYEQYF. Written as DNA, the CDR3 is TGCGCCAGCAGCTCGACTAGCGGGAATATTTACGAGCAGTACTTC. The full variable domain, in which reference TRBV5-1 and TRBJ2-7 provide the parts outside the CDR3, is KAGVTQTPRYLIKTRGQQVTLSCSPISGHRSVSWYQQTPGQGLQFLFEYFSETQRNKGNFPGRFSGRQFSNSRSEMNVSTLELGDSALYLCASSSTSGNIYEQYFGPGTRLTVT.

This clone was recorded a few times. The gene calls are TRBV4-2 and TRBJ2-3; D is unresolved. The CDR3 has 15 residues. Per germline, CDR1 LGHNA and CDR2 YNFKEQ. With 4 bases removed from V and 3 bases from J, the gap between germline ends came to 14 bases. The CDR3 is CASSPLWLGTDTQYF. The DNA for the CDR3 is TGTGCCAGCAGCCCCCTTTGGTTGGGGACAGATACGCAGTATTTT.

J is TRBJ2-7 and V is TRBV29-1; the D gene is possibly TRBD2 (6 bases). The V end lost 1 base, the J end lost 2 bases, and 9 bases lay between the germline ends. CDR1 SQVTM and CDR2 ANQGSEA come from the germline V gene. The length of the CDR3 is 13 residues. The CDR3: CSVEGGNTYEQYF. The CDR3 bases are TGCAGCGTTGAAGGCGGGAACACCTACGAGCAGTACTTC.

The chain joins TRBV15 to TRBJ1-5, with 12 bases lining up with TRBD1. CDR3 length: 17 amino acids. The V and J ends lost 2 bases and 5 bases, in that order; junction bases with no gene match: 7. CDR1 and CDR2 (germline): LNHNV, YYDKDF (reference sequence). The CDR3 sequence is CATSRSPGQGAHQPQHF. CDR3 in DNA: TGTGCCACCAGCAGATCCCCGGGACAGGGGGCTCATCAGCCCCAGCATTTT.

The chain combines TRBV5-6 with TRBJ2-7, with D unresolved. The CDR3 consists of 15 residues. Germline CDR1 and CDR2: SGHDT and YYEEEE. V lost 0 bases and J lost 3, with 13 bases in between. CDR3 coding DNA: TGTGCCAGCAGCTTGGCCGTGACCGCATTCTACGAGCAGTACTTC. Protein product: CASSLAVTAFYEQYF.

The chain couples TRBV7-8 to TRBJ2-7; D is ambiguous. CDR3 length equals 13 residues. Germline V gives CDR1 SGHVS, CDR2 FQNEAQ. V was shortened by 4 bases and J by 1 base, with 8 bases between the two germline ends. This CDR3 is CASSSPLSYEQYF. CDR3 coding DNA: TGTGCCAGCAGCTCACCTCTTTCCTACGAGCAGTACTTC.

V is TRBV4-1 and J is TRBJ1-2; a weak D match, TRBD1 (5 bases). The CDR3 is made up of 13 amino acids. V was clipped by 0 bases and J by 5 bases, with 7 bases between them. Germline lookup yields CDR1 MGHRA and CDR2 YSYEKL. The CDR3 reads CASSQEAGYGYTF. CDR3 nucleotides: TGCGCCAGCAGCCAAGAGGCAGGGTATGGCTACACCTTC.

This clone came up a few times. The chain links TRBV19 to TRBJ2-7, with a weak D call TRBD1 (6 bases). The ends were cut back, 3 bases at V and 2 bases at J, with 14 bases in the middle. This CDR3 has 15 amino acids. Germline V gene lookup returns CDR1 LNHDA and CDR2 SQIVND (reference sequence). The CDR3 DNA follows: TGTGCCAGTAGTATCAACCGGGACACCACCTACGAGCAGTACTTC. Protein: CASSINRDTTYEQYF. Full variable domain (missing parts from reference TRBV19 and TRBJ2-7): DGGITQSPKYLFRKEGQNVTLSCEQNLNHDAMYWYRQDPGQGLRLIYYSQIVNDFQKGDIAEGYSVSREKKESFPLTVTSAQKNPTAFYLCASSINRDTTYEQYFGPGTRLTVT.